The rows below give T cell receptor beta chains drawn from one sample of a study of cytomegalovirus exposure and HLA in healthy donors. The data were produced by immunoSEQ multiplex PCR, yet TCRdb's version contains in-frame clones alone and is incomplete. Recorded for this sample: fewer than 100,000 clones. Input material: PBMCs. The receptors come from a man aged 45-65 years in good health and CMV-seronegative. The CDR3 runs from the conserved cysteine through the conserved F or W.

TRBJ2-5 TRBV5-1 CASSPLGLAGGETQYF
TRBJ2-7 TRBV30 CAWNRQGALDEQYF
TRBJ2-5 TRBV5-1 CASSLEGQGIETQYF
TRBJ1-1 TRBV18 CASSPPGASTEAFF
TRBJ1-5 TRBV4-2 CASSQESGYDSNQPQHF
TRBJ2-2 TRBV5-1 CASSGRGLQGSGELFF
TRBJ2-5 TRBV5-1 CASRRTGGLETQYF
TRBJ1-1 TRBV2 CASSAGQEAFF
TRBJ1-4 TRBV4-2 CASSHGQGDEKLFF
TRBJ1-1 TRBV6-6 CASSQQGLNTEAFF
TRBJ1-1 TRBV15 CATSRDQGGAGAFF
TRBJ1-2 TRBV5-4 CASSFWTGYSGYTF
TRBJ1-5 TRBV6-5 CASSYRPGQENQPQHF
TRBJ1-6 TRBV6-5 CASNQGGNSPLHF
TRBJ2-3 TRBV4-2 CASSQEYTQYF
TRBJ2-2 TRBV5-4 CASSLSAGGSTGELFF
TRBJ2-6 TRBV19 CASRDASAGANVLTF
TRBJ2-7 TRBV7-9 CASSLDPGFSYEQYF
TRBJ1-4 TRBV25-1 CASSEYTGVNEKLFF
TRBJ2-1 TRBV10-2 CASSELGVSGEQFF
TRBJ1-1 TRBV7-9 CASSLPLTGGPEAFF
TRBJ1-1 TRBV9 CASSVQEAGGPWDTEAFF
TRBJ2-7 TRBV6-4 CASSDSGLALFF
TRBJ2-5 TRBV6-5 CASSLIQGVGQETQYF
TRBJ2-1 TRBV10-3 CAISESRRGPGHEQFF
TRBJ1-2 TRBV27 CASGLLGVGGYTF
TRBJ2-1 TRBV4-3 CASSPRGGRLQFF
TRBJ2-5 TRBV29-1 CSVVSQETQYF
TRBJ2-7 TRBV5-1 CASSFESFYEQYF
TRBJ1-2 TRBV5-4 CASSLIVQGNGYTF
TRBJ2-7 TRBV18 CASSPRDRSYEQYF
TRBJ2-7 TRBV7-9 CASSLAETGSYEQYF
TRBJ1-2 TRBV7-8 CASSSRWARGRYGYTF
TRBJ1-4 TRBV5-1 CASSLGVAGQGKLFF
TRBJ2-1 TRBV11-2 CASSFSLGQLIRNEQFF
TRBJ2-5 TRBV13 CASSFNSGGDDRETQYF
TRBJ1-5 TRBV7-2 CASSLTRDQPQHF
- TRBV18 CASSPDSYEQYF
TRBJ1-1 TRBV5-1 CASSLTGGSTEAFF
TRBJ2-5 TRBV6-5 CASSYTRRETQYF
TRBJ1-6 TRBV19 CASSGLTDNSPLHF
TRBJ2-3 TRBV2 CASSESSGGYVDTQYF
TRBJ1-4 TRBV18 CASSPRQGRSEKLFF
TRBJ1-2 TRBV29-1 CSVVVGGPAGGYTF
TRBJ2-5 TRBV7-2 CASSPALGTGETQYF
TRBJ2-2 TRBV7-9 CASTPRAQNTGELFF